A single sample is the source of the 8 T cell receptor beta chains below, sequenced in a study of OX40 agonist ivuxolimab in advanced cancers. The table came from immunoSEQ multiplex PCR; TCRdb's copy has only in-frame clones and leaves some out. Seen here are roughly 68,000 clones, roughly 82% observed once, and the top ten hold roughly 1.6%. The sequences come from CD4+ or CD8+ T cells sorted from blood, collected in a trial of the OX40 agonist ivuxolimab. Receptor source: an adult with an advanced solid tumor such as melanoma, head and neck, liver or kidney cancer.

Here the CDR3 reads CASSNLFNRTGNQPQHF. CDR3 in DNA: TGTGCCAGCAGCAATCTTTTTAACCGGACAGGGAATCAGCCCCAGCATTTT. The chain has TRBV21-1 and TRBJ1-5; the DNA was not compared with TRBD1, the D call given in the table. TRBV21-1 is listed as a pseudogene. The CDR3 length is 17 residues.

The V and J genes are TRBV7-2 and TRBJ2-1; 13 bases line up with TRBD2. The germline V gene has CDR1 SGHTA and CDR2 FQGNSA. This CDR3 comprises 15 residues. V lost 6 bases to trimming and J lost 7 bases; unmatched junction nucleotides: 6. CDR3 nucleotides: TGTGCCAGCAGGCCTCCGGGACTAGCGGGGAATGAGCAGTTCTTC. Its translation is CASRPPGLAGNEQFF.

The table lists this clone with a few counts. The chain carries TRBV28 and TRBJ2-7; 8 nucleotides agree with TRBD2. The V and J ends lost 4 bases and 3 bases, in that order; junction bases with no gene match: 8. From germline, CDR1 is MDHEN and CDR2 SYDVKM. This CDR3 comprises 15 residues. The CDR3 spells CASSYTGLGVYEQYF. CDR3 nucleotides: TGTGCCAGCAGTTATACGGGACTAGGGGTCTACGAGCAGTACTTC.

V gene TRBV25-1 combines with J gene TRBJ2-2; 7 nucleotides line up with TRBD2. The germline V gene has CDR1 MGHDK and CDR2 SYGVNS. The CDR3 extends over 13 amino acids. With V trimmed by 4 bases and J by 6 bases, 2 bases remained unmatched. CDR3 DNA sequence: TGTGCCAGCAGTGGAACTAGCGCCGGGGAGCTGTTTTTT. It encodes CASSGTSAGELFF. Together with reference TRBV25-1 and TRBJ2-2, the CDR3 gives the full variable domain: EADIYQTPRYLVIGTGKKITLECSQTMGHDKMYWYQQDPGMELHLIHYSYGVNSTEKGDLSSESTVSRIRTEHFPLTLESARPSHTSQYLCASSGTSAGELFFGEGSRLTVL.

CDR3 nucleotide sequence: TGTGCCACCGCTGAAGGTGGAGGGAACAGGGGGGGCTACACCTTC. This translates into CATAEGGGNRGGYTF. The chain recombines TRBV6-5 with TRBJ1-2; the match to TRBD1 covers 8 bases. The V gene's germline CDR1 is MNHEY and CDR2 SVGAGI. The CDR3 length is 15 residues. Trimming removed 10 bases from V and 8 bases from J; junction bases left unmatched: 18.

The chain is built from TRBV11-3 and TRBJ2-1, with 10 bases matching TRBD2. The CDR3 sequence is 19 residues long. Germline-derived CDR1 and CDR2 are SGHNT and YENEEA. Trimming cost V 5 bases and J 3 bases; bases outside gene matches: 16. CDR3 sequence reads: CASSHSPRTGLADYNEQFF. The CDR3 DNA sequence: TGTGCCAGCAGCCACTCCCCCCGAACTGGACTAGCGGACTACAATGAGCAGTTCTTC.

The V call is TRBV15, the J call TRBJ2-4; maybe TRBD2 (6 bases). CDR3 length: 20 residues. The germline CDR1 and CDR2 sequences are LNHNV and YYDKDF (reference sequence). Trimming removed 3 bases from V and 0 bases from J, with 24 bases in between. This chain's CDR3 is CATSSRDFREWGLAKNIQYF. In nucleotides, the CDR3 is TGTGCCACCAGCAGCCGAGATTTCCGAGAGTGGGGACTAGCCAAAAACATTCAGTACTTC.

The chain joins TRBV4-3 to TRBJ2-5; TRBD2 might be the D (6 bases). CDR1 and CDR2 (germline): LGHNA, YSLEER. Trimming shortened V by 0 bases and J by 5 bases, and 13 bases separated the two germline ends. The CDR3 runs 15 residues. The CDR3 here is CASSQERGGYETQYF. DNA of the CDR3: TGCGCCAGCAGCCAAGAGCGGGGCGGGTATGAGACCCAGTACTTC.